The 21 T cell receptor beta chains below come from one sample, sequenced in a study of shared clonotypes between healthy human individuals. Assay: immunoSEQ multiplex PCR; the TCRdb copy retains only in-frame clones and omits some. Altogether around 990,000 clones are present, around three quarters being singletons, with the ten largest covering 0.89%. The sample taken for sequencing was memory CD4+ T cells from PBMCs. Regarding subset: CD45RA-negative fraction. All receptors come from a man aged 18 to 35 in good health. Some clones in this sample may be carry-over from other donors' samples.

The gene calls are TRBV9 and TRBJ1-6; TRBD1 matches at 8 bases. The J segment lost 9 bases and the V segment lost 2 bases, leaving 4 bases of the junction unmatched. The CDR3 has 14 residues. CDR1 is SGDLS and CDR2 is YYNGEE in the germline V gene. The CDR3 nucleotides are TGTGCCAGCAGCGTCACAGGGGGTGGTTCACCCCTCCACTTT. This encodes CASSVTGGGSPLHF.

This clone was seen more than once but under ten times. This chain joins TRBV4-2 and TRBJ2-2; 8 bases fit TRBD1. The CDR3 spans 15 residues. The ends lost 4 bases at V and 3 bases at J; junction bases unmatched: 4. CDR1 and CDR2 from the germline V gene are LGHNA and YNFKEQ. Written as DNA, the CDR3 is TGTGCCAGCAGCCCGCAGGGGGCGGACACCGGGGAGCTGTTTTTT. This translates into CASSPQGADTGELFF.

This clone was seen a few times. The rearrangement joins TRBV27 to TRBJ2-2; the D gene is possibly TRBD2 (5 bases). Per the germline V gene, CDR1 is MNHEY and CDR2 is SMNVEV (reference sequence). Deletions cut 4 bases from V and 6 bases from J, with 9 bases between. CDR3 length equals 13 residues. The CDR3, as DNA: TGTGCCAGCAGTTCTGCCGGGGCCGGGGAGCTGTTTTTT. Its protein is CASSSAGAGELFF.

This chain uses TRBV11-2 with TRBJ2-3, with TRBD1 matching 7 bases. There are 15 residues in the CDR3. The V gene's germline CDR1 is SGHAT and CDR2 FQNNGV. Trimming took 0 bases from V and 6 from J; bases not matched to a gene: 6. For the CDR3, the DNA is TGTGCCAGCAGCTTAGACTCAGGGGGTGGGGATACGCAGTATTTT. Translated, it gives CASSLDSGGGDTQYF.

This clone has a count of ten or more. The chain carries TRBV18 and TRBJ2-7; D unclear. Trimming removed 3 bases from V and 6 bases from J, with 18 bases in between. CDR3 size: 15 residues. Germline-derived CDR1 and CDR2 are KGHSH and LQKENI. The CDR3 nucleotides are TGTGCCAGCTCACCGCCAGCAGGTCGGGCTGGCGAGCAGTACTTC. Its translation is CASSPPAGRAGEQYF.

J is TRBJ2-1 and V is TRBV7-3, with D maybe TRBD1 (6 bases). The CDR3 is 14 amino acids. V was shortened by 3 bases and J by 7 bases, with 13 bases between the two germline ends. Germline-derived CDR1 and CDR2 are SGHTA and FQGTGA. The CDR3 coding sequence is TGTGCCAGCAGCTTGGGCAGGGGTTGGAATGAGCAGTTCTTC. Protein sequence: CASSLGRGWNEQFF.

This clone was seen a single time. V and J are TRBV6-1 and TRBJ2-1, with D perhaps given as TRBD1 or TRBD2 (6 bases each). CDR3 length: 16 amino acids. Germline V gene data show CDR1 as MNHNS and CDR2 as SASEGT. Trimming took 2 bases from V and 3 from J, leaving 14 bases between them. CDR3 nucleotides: TGTGCCAGCAGTGAAAGGACAGTCGGGGGCTACAATGAGCAGTTCTTC. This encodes CASSERTVGGYNEQFF.

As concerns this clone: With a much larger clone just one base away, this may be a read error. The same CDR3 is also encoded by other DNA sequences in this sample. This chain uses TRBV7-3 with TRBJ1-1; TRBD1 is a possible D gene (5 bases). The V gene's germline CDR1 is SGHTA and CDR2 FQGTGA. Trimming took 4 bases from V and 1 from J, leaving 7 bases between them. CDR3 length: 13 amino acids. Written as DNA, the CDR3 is TGTGCCAGCAGCTCGCAGGGGAACACTGAAGCTTTCTTT. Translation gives CASSSQGNTEAFF.

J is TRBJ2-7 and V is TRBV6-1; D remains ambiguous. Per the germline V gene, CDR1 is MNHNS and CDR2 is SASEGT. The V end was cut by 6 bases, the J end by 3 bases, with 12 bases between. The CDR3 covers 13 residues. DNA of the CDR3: TGTGCCAGCAGGGATTCTAGTATCTACGAGCAGTACTTC. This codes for CASRDSSIYEQYF.

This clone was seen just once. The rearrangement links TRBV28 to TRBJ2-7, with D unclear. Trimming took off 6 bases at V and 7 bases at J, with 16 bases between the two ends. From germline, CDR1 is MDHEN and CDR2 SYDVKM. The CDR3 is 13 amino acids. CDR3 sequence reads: CASSRGPVSEQYF. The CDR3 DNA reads TGTGCCAGCAGCCGAGGTCCGGTGAGTGAGCAGTACTTC.

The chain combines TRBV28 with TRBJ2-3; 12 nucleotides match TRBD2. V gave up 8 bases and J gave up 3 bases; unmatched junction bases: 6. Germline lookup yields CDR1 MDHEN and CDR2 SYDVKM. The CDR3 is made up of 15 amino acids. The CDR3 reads CASAVGLAGTDTQYF. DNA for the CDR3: TGTGCCAGCGCCGTAGGACTAGCGGGAACAGATACGCAGTATTTT.

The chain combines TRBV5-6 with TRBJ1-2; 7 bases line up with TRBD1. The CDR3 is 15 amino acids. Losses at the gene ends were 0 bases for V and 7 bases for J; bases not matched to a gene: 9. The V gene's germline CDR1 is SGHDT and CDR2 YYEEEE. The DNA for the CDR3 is TGTGCCAGCAGCTTGGTCCCCACAGGGGTGGGTGGCTACACCTTC. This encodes CASSLVPTGVGGYTF.

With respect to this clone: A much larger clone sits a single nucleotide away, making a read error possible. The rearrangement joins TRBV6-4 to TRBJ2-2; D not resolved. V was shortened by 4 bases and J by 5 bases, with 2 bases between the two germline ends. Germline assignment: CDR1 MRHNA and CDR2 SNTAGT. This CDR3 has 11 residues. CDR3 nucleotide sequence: TGTGCCAGCAGTGGAACCGGGGAGCTGTTTTTT. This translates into CASSGTGELFF.

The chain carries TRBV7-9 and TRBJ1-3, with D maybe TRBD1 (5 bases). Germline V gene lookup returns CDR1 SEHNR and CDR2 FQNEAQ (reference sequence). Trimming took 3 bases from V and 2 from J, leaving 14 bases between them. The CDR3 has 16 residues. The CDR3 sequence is CASSFAGAGAGNTIYF. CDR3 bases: TGTGCCAGCAGCTTTGCTGGGGCCGGTGCTGGAAACACCATATATTTT.

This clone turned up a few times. CDR3 in amino acids: CASSFSTGTRVSYEQYF. DNA of the CDR3: TGTGCCAGCAGCTTTTCAACCGGGACTAGGGTTTCCTACGAGCAGTACTTC. The chain uses TRBV7-8 and TRBJ2-7, with 8 bases identical to TRBD2. J gave up 1 base and V 3 bases, and 11 bases lay outside the gene matches. The CDR3 length is 17 residues. Germline V gene lookup returns CDR1 SGHVS and CDR2 FQNEAQ.

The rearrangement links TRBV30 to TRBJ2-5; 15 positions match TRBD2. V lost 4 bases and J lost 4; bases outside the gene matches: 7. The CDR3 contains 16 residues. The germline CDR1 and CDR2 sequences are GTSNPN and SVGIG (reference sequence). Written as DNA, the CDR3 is TGTGCCTGGAACACCGGACTAGCGGGAGGGGTAGAGACCCAGTACTTC. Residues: CAWNTGLAGGVETQYF.

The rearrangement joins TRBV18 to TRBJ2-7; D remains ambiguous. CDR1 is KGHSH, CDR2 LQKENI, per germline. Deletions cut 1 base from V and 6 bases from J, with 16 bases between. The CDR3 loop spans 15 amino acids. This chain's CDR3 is CASSPRSLSLGEQYF. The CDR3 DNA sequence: TGTGCCAGCTCACCACGGAGTTTATCCCTGGGCGAGCAGTACTTC.

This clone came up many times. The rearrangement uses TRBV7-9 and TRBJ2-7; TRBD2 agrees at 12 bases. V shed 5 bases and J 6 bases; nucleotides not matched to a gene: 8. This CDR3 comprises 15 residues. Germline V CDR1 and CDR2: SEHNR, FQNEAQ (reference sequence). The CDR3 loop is CASSARLAGGGEQYF. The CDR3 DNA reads TGTGCCAGCAGCGCCCGGCTAGCGGGAGGGGGCGAGCAGTACTTC.

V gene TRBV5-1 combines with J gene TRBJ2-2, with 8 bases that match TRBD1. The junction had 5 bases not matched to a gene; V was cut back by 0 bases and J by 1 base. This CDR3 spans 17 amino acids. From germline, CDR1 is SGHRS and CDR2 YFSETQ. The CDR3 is CASSLVPRGRNTGELFF. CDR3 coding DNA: TGCGCCAGCAGCTTGGTACCCAGGGGGCGGAACACCGGGGAGCTGTTTTTT. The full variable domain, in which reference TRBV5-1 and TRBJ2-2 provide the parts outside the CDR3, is KAGVTQTPRYLIKTRGQQVTLSCSPISGHRSVSWYQQTPGQGLQFLFEYFSETQRNKGNFPGRFSGRQFSNSRSEMNVSTLELGDSALYLCASSLVPRGRNTGELFFGEGSRLTVL.

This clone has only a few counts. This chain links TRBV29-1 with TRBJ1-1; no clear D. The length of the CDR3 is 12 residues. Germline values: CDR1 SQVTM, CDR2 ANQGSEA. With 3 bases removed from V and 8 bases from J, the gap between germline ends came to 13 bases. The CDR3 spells CSVEGWTAEAFF. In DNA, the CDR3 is TGCAGCGTTGAGGGCTGGACGGCAGAAGCTTTCTTT.

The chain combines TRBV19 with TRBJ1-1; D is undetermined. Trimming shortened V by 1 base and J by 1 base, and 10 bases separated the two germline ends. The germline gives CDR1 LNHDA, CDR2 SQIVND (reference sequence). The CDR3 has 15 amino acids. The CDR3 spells CASSIGWSRNTEAFF. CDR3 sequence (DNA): TGTGCCAGTAGTATAGGTTGGTCGAGGAACACTGAAGCTTTCTTT.